A selection of T cell receptor beta chains follows, all from one sample in a study of cytomegalovirus exposure and HLA in healthy donors. Sequenced by immunoSEQ multiplex PCR; TCRdb stores in-frame clones only, minus some. Its listing shows under 130,000 clones. The sequencing input was PBMCs. Every receptor here comes from a middle-aged man in good health and CMV-seronegative. The CDR3 runs from the conserved cysteine through the conserved F or W. Each record gives: J gene, D gene, V gene, CDR3 protein, CDR3 DNA. D genes are given only for firm matches.

TRBJ2-1 - TRBV5-8 CASSFLFSYNEQFF TGTGCCAGCAGCTTTCTTTTTTCCTACAATGAGCAGTTCTTC
TRBJ1-1 - TRBV14 CASSPGRGSWEKKAFF TGTGCCAGCAGCCCCGGGAGGGGGTCGTGGGAGAAAAAAGCTTTCTTT
TRBJ1-2 TRBD1 TRBV5-1 CASSLDGTGAKVGGYTF TGCGCCAGCAGCTTGGATGGGACAGGGGCTAAAGTTGGGGGCTACACCTTC
TRBJ1-1 - TRBV7-8 CASSSGGGGYTEAFF TGTGCCAGCAGCTCGGGGGGAGGGGGGTACACTGAAGCTTTCTTT
TRBJ2-7 - TRBV18 CASSVGPVTYYEQYF TGTGCCAGCTCTGTTGGGCCAGTAACCTATTACGAGCAGTACTTC
TRBJ1-1 - TRBV29-1 CSAAGQTNTEAFF TGCAGCGCCGCCGGACAAACGAACACTGAAGCTTTCTTT
TRBJ2-7 TRBD1 TRBV2 CASKGQGSEQYF TGTGCCAGCAAAGGACAGGGTTCCGAGCAGTACTTC
TRBJ2-7 - TRBV5-1 CASSFGTQSYEQYF TGCGCCAGCAGCTTCGGGACACAAAGCTACGAGCAGTACTTC
TRBJ1-1 TRBD1 TRBV30 CAWSVQGLTEAFF TGTGCCTGGAGTGTACAGGGGCTCACTGAAGCTTTCTTT
TRBJ2-5 TRBD1 TRBV9 CASSVRTGLETQYF TGTGCCAGCAGCGTGAGGACAGGGCTGGAGACCCAGTACTTC
TRBJ2-7 TRBD2 TRBV30 CAWGPGTSGNYEQYF TGTGCCTGGGGCCCGGGGACTAGCGGGAACTACGAGCAGTACTTC
TRBJ1-4 TRBD1 TRBV15 CATSRAPGQRNEKLFF TGTGCCACCAGCAGAGCACCGGGACAGCGGAATGAAAAACTGTTTTTT
TRBJ2-3 TRBD2 TRBV7-2 CASSQHQLRGGGTQYF TGTGCCAGCAGCCAACATCAGCTTCGCGGGGGAGGTACGCAGTATTTT
TRBJ2-3 TRBD2 TRBV13 CASSLMGGPSGKTDTQYF TGTGCCAGCAGCTTAATGGGGGGCCCTAGCGGGAAGACAGATACGCAGTATTTT
TRBJ2-1 - TRBV7-9 CASSLSWSENTNEQFF TGTGCCAGCAGCTTATCATGGAGCGAGAACACGAATGAGCAGTTCTTC
TRBJ1-5 - TRBV7-2 CASSREVRGTQHF TGTGCCAGCAGCAGAGAGGTCCGGGGGACCCAGCATTTT
TRBJ2-7 TRBD1 TRBV18 CASSPPGQGTYEQYF TGTGCCAGCTCACCACCGGGACAGGGAACCTACGAGCAGTACTTC
TRBJ2-7 TRBD2 TRBV5-6 CASSPGLAIEQYF TGTGCCAGCAGCCCGGGACTAGCTATCGAGCAGTACTTC
TRBJ2-7 - TRBV5-1 CASSFGGGRSYEQYF TGCGCCAGCAGCTTTGGGGGCGGCAGGTCCTACGAGCAGTACTTC
TRBJ1-5 - TRBV7-2 CASSFRDQPQHF TGTGCCAGCAGCTTCAGGGATCAGCCCCAGCATTTT
TRBJ2-5 - TRBV18 CASSPDIFQETQYF TGTGCCAGCTCACCTGACATATTCCAAGAGACCCAGTACTTC
TRBJ2-2 TRBD1 TRBV14 CASSLRTGPIGTGELFF TGTGCCAGCAGCCTAAGGACAGGGCCCATTGGAACCGGGGAGCTGTTTTTT
TRBJ1-1 - TRBV4-3 CASSPQGGGKRVEHTEAFF TGCGCCAGCAGCCCCCAGGGAGGGGGGAAAAGGGTCGAACACACTGAAGCTTTCTTT
TRBJ1-1 - TRBV20-1 CSRGGDTEAFF TGCAGTCGGGGAGGGGACACTGAAGCTTTCTTT
TRBJ2-7 - TRBV6-1 CASSQGSTGSEQYF TGTGCCAGCAGTCAAGGGAGCACAGGCTCCGAGCAGTACTTC
TRBJ1-5 - TRBV19 CASSIPGNQPQHF TGTGCCAGTAGTATACCGGGGAACCAGCCCCAGCATTTT
TRBJ2-5 TRBD2 TRBV4-3 CASSLWAGGSQETQYF TGCGCCAGCAGCCTATGGGCGGGGGGTAGCCAAGAGACCCAGTACTTC
TRBJ1-1 - TRBV6-5 CASSMTVNTEAFF TGTGCCAGCAGCATGACAGTGAACACTGAAGCTTTCTTT
TRBJ1-1 TRBD1 TRBV7-9 CASSQQGTTNTEAFF TGTGCCAGCAGCCAACAGGGGACCACGAACACTGAAGCTTTCTTT
TRBJ1-6 - TRBV4-1 CASSQTGEGYSPLHF TGCGCCAGCAGCCAAACGGGAGAGGGCTATTCACCCCTCCACTTT
TRBJ1-2 TRBD1 TRBV5-1 CASSYRSLGDRGPNYGYTF TGCGCCAGCAGCTATCGCTCTCTTGGGGACAGGGGACCTAACTATGGCTACACCTTC
TRBJ2-2 - TRBV6-5 CASSRVGLTGELFF TGTGCCAGCAGCCGAGTCGGTTTGACCGGGGAGCTGTTTTTT
TRBJ1-4 TRBD1 TRBV5-1 CASSISPTGENEKLFF TGCGCCAGCAGCATCTCTCCGACAGGGGAGAATGAAAAACTGTTTTTT
TRBJ1-2 - TRBV4-3 CASSQDYPGTYGYTF TGCGCCAGCAGCCAAGATTACCCAGGCACCTATGGCTACACCTTC
TRBJ2-1 TRBD2 TRBV6-1 CASSERPRTSNEQFF TGTGCCAGCAGTGAGAGACCCAGGACTAGCAATGAGCAGTTCTTC
TRBJ2-7 TRBD1 TRBV7-2 CASSLGTGNTYEQYF TGTGCCAGCAGCCTAGGGACAGGGAATACCTACGAGCAGTACTTC
TRBJ2-7 - TRBV2 CASSDIGASLAQQYF TGTGCCAGCAGTGACATTGGGGCGTCGCTCGCTCAGCAGTACTTC
TRBJ2-3 - TRBV5-1 CASSIRPRTDTQYF TGCGCCAGCAGTATTCGTCCGAGGACAGATACGCAGTATTTT
TRBJ2-5 - TRBV14 CASSRRAGETQYF TGTGCCAGCAGTCGGAGGGCCGGAGAGACCCAGTACTTC
TRBJ2-3 TRBD1 TRBV4-3 CASSQDWGQGIDTQYF TGCGCCAGCAGCCAAGATTGGGGACAGGGGATAGATACGCAGTATTTT